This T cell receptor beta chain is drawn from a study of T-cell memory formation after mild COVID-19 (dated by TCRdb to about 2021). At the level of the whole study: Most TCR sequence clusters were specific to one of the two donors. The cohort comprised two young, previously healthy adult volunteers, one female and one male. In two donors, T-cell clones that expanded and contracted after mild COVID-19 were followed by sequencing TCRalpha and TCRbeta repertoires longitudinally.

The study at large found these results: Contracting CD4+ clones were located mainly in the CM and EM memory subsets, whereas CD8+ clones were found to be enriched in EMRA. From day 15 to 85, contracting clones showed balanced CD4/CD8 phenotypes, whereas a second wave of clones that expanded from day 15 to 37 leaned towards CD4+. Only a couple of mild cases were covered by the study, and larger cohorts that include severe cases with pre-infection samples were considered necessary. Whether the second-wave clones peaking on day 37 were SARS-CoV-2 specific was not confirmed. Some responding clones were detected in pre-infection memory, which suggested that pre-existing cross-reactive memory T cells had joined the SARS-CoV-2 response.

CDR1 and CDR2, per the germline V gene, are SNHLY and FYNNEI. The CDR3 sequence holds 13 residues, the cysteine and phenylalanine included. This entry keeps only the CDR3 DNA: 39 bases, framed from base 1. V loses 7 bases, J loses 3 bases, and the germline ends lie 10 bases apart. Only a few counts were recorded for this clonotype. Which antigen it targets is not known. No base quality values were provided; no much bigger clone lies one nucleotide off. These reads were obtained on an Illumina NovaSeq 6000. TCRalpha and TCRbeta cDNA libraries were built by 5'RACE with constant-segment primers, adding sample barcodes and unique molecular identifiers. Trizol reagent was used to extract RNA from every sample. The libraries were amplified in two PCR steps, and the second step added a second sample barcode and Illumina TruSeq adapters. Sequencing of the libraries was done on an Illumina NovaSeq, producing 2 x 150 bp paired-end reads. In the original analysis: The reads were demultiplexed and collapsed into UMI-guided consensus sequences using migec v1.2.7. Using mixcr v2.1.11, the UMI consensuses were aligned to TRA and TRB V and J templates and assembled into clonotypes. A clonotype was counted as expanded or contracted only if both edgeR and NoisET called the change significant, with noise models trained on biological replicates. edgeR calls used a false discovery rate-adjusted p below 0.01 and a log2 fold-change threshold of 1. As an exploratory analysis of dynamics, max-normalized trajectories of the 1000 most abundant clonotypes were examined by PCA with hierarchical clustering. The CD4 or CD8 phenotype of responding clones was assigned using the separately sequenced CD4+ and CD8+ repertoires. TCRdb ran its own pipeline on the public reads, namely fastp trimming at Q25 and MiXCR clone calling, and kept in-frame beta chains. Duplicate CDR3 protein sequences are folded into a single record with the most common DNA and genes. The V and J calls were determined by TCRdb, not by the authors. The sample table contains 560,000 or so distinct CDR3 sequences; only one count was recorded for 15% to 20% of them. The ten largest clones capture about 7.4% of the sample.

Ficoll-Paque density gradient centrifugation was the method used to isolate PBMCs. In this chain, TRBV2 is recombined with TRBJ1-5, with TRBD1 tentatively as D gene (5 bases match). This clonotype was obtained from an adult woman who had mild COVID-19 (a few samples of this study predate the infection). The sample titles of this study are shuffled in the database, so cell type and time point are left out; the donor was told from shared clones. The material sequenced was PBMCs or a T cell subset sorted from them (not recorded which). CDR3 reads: CASTGQYNQPQHF. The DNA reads TGTGCCAGCACCGGACAATACAATCAGCCCCAGCATTTT.